This TCR beta chain was found in a study of cytomegalovirus exposure and HLA in healthy donors. Study background: From donors who were HLA-typed, an early data release held about 89 million unique TCRs.

The PCR was carried out with 60 Vbeta primers and 13 Jbeta primers. Source study methods: Among the unique TCR beta chains that a later analysis counted, about 81 million in all, some 10 million were shared. Assay used: immunoSEQ multiplex PCR; TCRdb lists only in-frame clones, some missing. V and J calls and clone size are given by that table; D and trimming were obtained from the DNA. The repertoire holds approximately 190,000 clones, with 9.5% to 15% as singletons. Findings and caveats of the study: Clonal expansion was found to be greater in HLA-associated TCR beta chains than in equally common others in a later analysis.

CDR1 and CDR2 (germline): SGHDT, YYEEEE. Trimming took off 1 base at V and 6 bases at J, with 6 bases between the two ends. This CDR3 has 12 residues. As regards this clone: What it binds is unknown.

The sequence came from a man in his fifties or sixties in good health and CMV-seropositive. The chain is built from TRBV5-6 and TRBJ2-3; D gene unclear. Sequences were obtained from PBMCs. CDR3 region: CASSLTADTQYF. For the CDR3, the DNA is TGTGCCAGCAGCTTGACAGCCGATACGCAGTATTTT.